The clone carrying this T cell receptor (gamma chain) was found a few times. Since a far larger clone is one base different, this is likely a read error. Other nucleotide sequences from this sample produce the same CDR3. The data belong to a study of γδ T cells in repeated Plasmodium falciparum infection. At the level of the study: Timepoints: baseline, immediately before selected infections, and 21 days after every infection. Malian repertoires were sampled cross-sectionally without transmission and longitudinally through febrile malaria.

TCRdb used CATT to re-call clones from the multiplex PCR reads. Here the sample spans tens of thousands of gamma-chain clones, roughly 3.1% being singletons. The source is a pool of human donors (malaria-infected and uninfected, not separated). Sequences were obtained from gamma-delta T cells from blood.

The CDR3 region is CALWELSPGKKIKVF. CDR3 sequence (DNA): TGTGCCTTGTGGGAGCTCTCACCGGGCAAAAAGATCAAGGTATTT. The chain couples TRGV9 to TRGJP. As TCRdb names no J gene, one was assigned here on the basis of a DNA match to germline. CDR3 length equals 15 residues. Germline assignment: CDR1 GITISATS and CDR2 ISYDGTV (reference sequence).